This T cell receptor (beta chain) stems from a study of cytomegalovirus exposure and HLA in healthy donors. Findings and limits, study-wide: Donors belonging to an Asian-associated ancestry cluster reportedly showed fewer N-insertions in productive TCRs than the 666-donor mean, according to what a later analysis found. A later analysis linked 15,000 to 20,000 TCR beta sequences to HLA alleles at 0.05 false discovery rate.

On this clone itself: The antigen remains undetermined.

In the PCR, 60 Vbeta and 13 Jbeta primers were used. The table came from immunoSEQ multiplex PCR; TCRdb's copy has only in-frame clones and leaves some out. Of 160,000 or so clones listed, roughly 80% were seen once; the top ten hold roughly 7.5%. With 5 bases removed from V and 11 bases from J, the gap between germline ends came to 16 bases. The CDR3 is made up of 14 amino acids. Germline CDR1 reads MNHEY; CDR2 reads SMNVEV (reference sequence). This chain links TRBV27 with TRBJ1-6, with D perhaps matching TRBD1 (6 bases). The sample consisted of PBMCs. The TCR sequence derives from a woman in her 30s in good health and CMV-seropositive. This chain's CDR3 is CASSLYSGQTPLHF. DNA for the CDR3: TGTGCCAGCAGTCTTTACTCTGGACAGACACCCCTCCACTTT.